This T cell receptor beta chain originates from a study of human T cells and chemical hapten exposure. Study summary: Patch testing placed 0.01% DPC on the upper back, with readings at 6 days.

Time point indicated: patch test 1, 2 weeks after DPC sensitization. Treatment given: therapeutic diphenylcyclopropenone sensitization with weekly scalp DPC. TCRdb recomputed calls from the RACE reads with MiXCR, one row per CDR3 protein. The table lists some 49,000 distinct CDR3 sequences, less than 10% of them singletons, with 3.5% to 5% in the top ten. Note on this clonotype: Its antigen is not identified.

Regarding the study as a whole: The study found expanded TCRs formed significantly more large CDR3 similarity clusters than controls.

The V and J ends lost 3 bases and 5 bases respectively, with 22 bases between them. This CDR3 comprises 18 residues. The germline V gene has CDR1 SGHVS and CDR2 FNYEAQ. The J gene is TRBJ2-2, the V gene TRBV7-6; TRBD2 is a possible D gene (6 bases). The source material was whole blood, sampled in connection with sensitization to the hapten diphenylcyclopropenone (DPC). This clonotype was obtained from a woman aged 45-65 years with alopecia areata. Some clones in this sample may be carry-over from other donors' samples. The CDR3 bases are TGTGCCAGCAGCTTCCCCTCGAACGGGAGCATGGGGACCGGGGAGCTGTTTTTT. Its translation is CASSFPSNGSMGTGELFF.